The rows below give T cell receptor beta chains drawn from one sample of a study of graft-versus-host responses after intestinal transplantation. The antigens for these receptors are not known. Produced via immunoSEQ multiplex PCR; TCRdb's table is partial and in-frame only. Of more than 75,000 clones listed, 85% to 95% are singletons. The specimen was unstimulated CD4+ T cells sorted from spleen or lymph node cells, collected before transplant. All receptors come from a human donor who was the organ donor for an intestinal transplant. Each CDR3 is given without its conserved first and last residue. Rows give clone size only sometimes, using once, few, many, or a class for an expanded clone.

clone_size	v_call	j_call	cdr3_aa
once	TRBV9	TRBJ2-3	ASSVAGRGTDTQY
NA	TRBV7-2	TRBJ1-1	ASSHRETLNTEAF
NA	TRBV28	TRBJ1-1	ASRPGGVNTEAF
NA	TRBV5-1	TRBJ1-5	ASSPGDRISNQPQH
NA	TRBV25-1	TRBJ1-2	ASSGTGTGYT
NA	TRBV5-1	TRBJ2-2	ASRTFNTGELF
NA	TRBV30	TRBJ2-7	AWRHTGHPQVY
NA	TRBV6-5	TRBJ1-5	ASWTVGNQPQH
NA	TRBV18	TRBJ2-3	ASSPPGKASPDTQY
NA	TRBV11-3	TRBJ2-7	ASSGRRDRAEQY
NA	TRBV19	TRBJ2-7	ASSNEGTSGLRQY